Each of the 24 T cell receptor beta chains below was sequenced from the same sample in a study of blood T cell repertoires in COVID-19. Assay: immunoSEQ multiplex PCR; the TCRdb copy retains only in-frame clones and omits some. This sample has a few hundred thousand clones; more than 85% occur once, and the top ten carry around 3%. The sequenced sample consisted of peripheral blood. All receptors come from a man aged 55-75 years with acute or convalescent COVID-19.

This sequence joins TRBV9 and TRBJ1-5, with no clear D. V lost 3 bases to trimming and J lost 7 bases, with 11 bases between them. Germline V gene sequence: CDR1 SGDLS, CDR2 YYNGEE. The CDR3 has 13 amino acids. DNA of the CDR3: TGTGCCAGCAGCGATCGGGTGAACCAGCCCCAGCATTTT. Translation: CASSDRVNQPQHF.

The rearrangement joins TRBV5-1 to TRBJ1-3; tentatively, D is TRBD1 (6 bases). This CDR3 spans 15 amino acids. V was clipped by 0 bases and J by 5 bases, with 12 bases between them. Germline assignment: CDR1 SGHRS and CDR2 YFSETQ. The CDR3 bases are TGCGCCAGCAGCTTGGTCAGCGGGGGGCGAAACACCATATATTTT. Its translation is CASSLVSGGRNTIYF.

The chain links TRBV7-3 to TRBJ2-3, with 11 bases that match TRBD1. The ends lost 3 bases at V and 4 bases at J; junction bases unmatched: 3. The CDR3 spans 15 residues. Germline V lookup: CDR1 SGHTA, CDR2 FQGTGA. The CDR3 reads CASSLDRGPADTQYF. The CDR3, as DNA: TGTGCCAGCAGCTTGGACAGGGGGCCGGCAGATACGCAGTATTTT.

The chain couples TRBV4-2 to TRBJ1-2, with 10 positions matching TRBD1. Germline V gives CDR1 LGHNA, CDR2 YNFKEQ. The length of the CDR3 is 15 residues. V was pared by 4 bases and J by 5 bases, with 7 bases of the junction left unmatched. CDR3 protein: CASSPGTGVGYGYTF. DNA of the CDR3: TGTGCCAGCAGCCCCGGGACAGGGGTCGGGTATGGCTACACCTTC.

The CDR3 DNA reads as TGTGCCAGCAGCCGCGGCGGGGGGAGAGGAGAGACCCAGTACTTC. Translation gives CASSRGGGRGETQYF. This sequence joins TRBV3-1 (or the pseudogene TRBV3-2) and TRBJ2-5, with 8 bases aligning to TRBD2. Germline V gives CDR1 LGHDT, CDR2 YNNKEL (reference sequence). This CDR3 is 15 amino acids long. J gave up 4 bases and V 4 bases, and 8 bases lay outside the gene matches.

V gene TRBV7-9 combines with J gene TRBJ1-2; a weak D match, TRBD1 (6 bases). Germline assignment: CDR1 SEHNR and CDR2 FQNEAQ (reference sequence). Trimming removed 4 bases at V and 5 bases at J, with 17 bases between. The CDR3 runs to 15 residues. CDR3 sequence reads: CASSYLNRAGYGYTF. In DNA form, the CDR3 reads TGTGCCAGCAGCTATTTAAACAGGGCAGGGTATGGCTACACCTTC.

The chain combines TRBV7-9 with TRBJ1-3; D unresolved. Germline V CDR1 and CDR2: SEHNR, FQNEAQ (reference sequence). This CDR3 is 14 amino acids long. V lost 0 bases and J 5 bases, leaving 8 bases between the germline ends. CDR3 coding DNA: TGTGCCAGCAGCTTAGCCGACATGCGAAACACCATATATTTT. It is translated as CASSLADMRNTIYF.

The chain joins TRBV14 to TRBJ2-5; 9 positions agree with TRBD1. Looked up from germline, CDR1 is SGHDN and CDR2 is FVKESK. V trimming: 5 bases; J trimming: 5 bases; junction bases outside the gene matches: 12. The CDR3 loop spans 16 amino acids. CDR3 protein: CASSNYSGTGLETQYF. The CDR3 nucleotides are TGTGCCAGCAGCAACTATTCCGGGACAGGGCTGGAGACCCAGTACTTC.

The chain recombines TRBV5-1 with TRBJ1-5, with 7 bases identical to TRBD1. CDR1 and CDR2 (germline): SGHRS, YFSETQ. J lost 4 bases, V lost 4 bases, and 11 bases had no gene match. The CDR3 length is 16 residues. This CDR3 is CASSTGDSRVNQPQHF. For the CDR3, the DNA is TGCGCCAGCAGCACAGGGGACAGCCGAGTAAATCAGCCCCAGCATTTT.

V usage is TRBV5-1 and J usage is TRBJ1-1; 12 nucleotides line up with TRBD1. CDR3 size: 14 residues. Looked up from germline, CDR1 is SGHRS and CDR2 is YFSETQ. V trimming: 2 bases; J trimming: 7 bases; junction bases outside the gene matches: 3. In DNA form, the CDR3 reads TGCGCCAGCAGCTTTGGGACAGGGGGCGATGAAGCTTTCTTT. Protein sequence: CASSFGTGGDEAFF. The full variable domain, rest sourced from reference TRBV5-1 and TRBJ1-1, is KAGVTQTPRYLIKTRGQQVTLSCSPISGHRSVSWYQQTPGQGLQFLFEYFSETQRNKGNFPGRFSGRQFSNSRSEMNVSTLELGDSALYLCASSFGTGGDEAFFGQGTRLTVV.

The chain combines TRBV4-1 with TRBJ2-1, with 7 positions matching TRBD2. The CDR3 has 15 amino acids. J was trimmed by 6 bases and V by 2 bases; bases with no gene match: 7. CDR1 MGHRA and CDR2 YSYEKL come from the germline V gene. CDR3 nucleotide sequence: TGCGCCAGCAGCCAATGGGTGGGGGGGTCCAATGAGCAGTTCTTC. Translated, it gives CASSQWVGGSNEQFF.

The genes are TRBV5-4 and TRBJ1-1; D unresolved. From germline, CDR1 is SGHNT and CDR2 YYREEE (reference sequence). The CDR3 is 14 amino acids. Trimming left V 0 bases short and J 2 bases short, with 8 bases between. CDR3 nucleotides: TGTGCCAGCAGCTTGGGGCAGGCTAACACTGAAGCTTTCTTT. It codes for CASSLGQANTEAFF.

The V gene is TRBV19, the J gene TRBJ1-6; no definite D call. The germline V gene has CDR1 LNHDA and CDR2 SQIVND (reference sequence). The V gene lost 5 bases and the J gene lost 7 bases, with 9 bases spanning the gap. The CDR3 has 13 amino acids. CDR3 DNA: TGTGCCAGTAGTTCGATAGTCAATTCACCCCTCCACTTT. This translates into CASSSIVNSPLHF.

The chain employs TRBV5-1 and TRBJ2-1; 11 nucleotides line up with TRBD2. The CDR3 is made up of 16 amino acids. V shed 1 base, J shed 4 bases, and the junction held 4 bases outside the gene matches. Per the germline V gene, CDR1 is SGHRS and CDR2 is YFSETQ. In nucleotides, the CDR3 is TGCGCCAGCAGCTTGAATAGCGGGGGGGCATACAATGAGCAGTTCTTC. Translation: CASSLNSGGAYNEQFF.

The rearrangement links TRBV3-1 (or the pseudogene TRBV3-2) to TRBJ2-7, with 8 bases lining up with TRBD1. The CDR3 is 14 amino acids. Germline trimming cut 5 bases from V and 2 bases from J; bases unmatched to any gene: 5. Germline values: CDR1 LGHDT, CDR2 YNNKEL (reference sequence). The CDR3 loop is CASSASRGPYEQYF. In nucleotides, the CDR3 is TGTGCCAGCAGCGCTAGCAGGGGGCCCTACGAGCAGTACTTC.

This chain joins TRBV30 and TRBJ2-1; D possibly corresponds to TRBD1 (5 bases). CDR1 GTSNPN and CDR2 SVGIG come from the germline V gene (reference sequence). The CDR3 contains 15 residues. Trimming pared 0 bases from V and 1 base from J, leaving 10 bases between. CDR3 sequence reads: CAWSVGQGSYNEQFF. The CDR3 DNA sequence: TGTGCCTGGAGTGTAGGTCAGGGTTCCTACAATGAGCAGTTCTTC.

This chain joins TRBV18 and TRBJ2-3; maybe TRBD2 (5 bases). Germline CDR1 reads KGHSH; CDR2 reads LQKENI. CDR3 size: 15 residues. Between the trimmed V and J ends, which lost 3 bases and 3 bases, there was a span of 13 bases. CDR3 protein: CASSPQLAGTDTQYF. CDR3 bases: TGTGCCAGCTCACCCCAGCTAGCTGGGACAGATACGCAGTATTTT. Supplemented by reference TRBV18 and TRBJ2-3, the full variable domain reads NAGVMQNPRHLVRRRGQEARLRCSPMKGHSHVYWYRQLPEEGLKFMVYLQKENIIDESGMPKERFSAEFPKEGPSILRIQQVVRGDSAAYFCASSPQLAGTDTQYFGPGTRLTVL.

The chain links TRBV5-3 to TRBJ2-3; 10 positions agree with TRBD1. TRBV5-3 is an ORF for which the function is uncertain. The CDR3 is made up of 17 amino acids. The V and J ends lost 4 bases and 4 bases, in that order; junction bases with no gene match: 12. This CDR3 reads CARSVLRDRGGADTQYF. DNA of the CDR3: TGTGCCAGAAGCGTACTCCGGGACAGGGGAGGGGCAGATACGCAGTATTTT.

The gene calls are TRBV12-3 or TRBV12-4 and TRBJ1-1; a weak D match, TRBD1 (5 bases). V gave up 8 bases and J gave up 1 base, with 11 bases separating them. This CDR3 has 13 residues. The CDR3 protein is CASARQWNTEAFF. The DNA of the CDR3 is TGTGCCAGCGCGAGACAGTGGAACACTGAAGCTTTCTTT.

The CDR3 DNA reads as TGTGCCAGCAGCCAAGAATTCCGGCAAGAGACCCAGTACTTC. It is translated as CASSQEFRQETQYF. The rearrangement uses TRBV3-1 (or the pseudogene TRBV3-2) and TRBJ2-5; no clear D. Trimming removed 0 bases from V and 2 bases from J, with 7 bases in between. From germline, CDR1 is LGHDT and CDR2 YNNKEL (reference sequence). The CDR3 contains 14 residues.

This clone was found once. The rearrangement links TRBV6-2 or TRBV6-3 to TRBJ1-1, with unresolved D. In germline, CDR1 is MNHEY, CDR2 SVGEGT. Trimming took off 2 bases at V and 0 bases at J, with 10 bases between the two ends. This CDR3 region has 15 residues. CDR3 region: CASSYVQELNTEAFF. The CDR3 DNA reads TGTGCCAGCAGTTACGTCCAGGAACTGAACACTGAAGCTTTCTTT.

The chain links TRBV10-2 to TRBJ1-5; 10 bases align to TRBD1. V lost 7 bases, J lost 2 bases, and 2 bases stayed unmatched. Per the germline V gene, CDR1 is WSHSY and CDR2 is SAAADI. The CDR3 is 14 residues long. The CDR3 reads CASTGQGGNQPQHF. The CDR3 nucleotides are TGCGCCAGCACAGGACAGGGGGGCAATCAGCCCCAGCATTTT.

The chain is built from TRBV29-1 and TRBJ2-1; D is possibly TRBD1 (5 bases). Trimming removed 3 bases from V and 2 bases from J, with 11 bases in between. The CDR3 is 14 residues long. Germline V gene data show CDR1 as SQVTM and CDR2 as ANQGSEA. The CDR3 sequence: CSVDAPGTYNEQFF. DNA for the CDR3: TGCAGCGTTGACGCCCCAGGGACCTACAATGAGCAGTTCTTC.

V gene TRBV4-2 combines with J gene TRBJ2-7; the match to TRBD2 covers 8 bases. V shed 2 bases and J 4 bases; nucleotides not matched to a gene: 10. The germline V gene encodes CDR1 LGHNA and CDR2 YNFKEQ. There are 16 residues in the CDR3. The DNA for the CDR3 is TGTGCCAGCAGCCAAACCCCCCTGCGGGGGGCTTACGAGCAGTACTTC. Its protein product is CASSQTPLRGAYEQYF.